This T cell receptor (beta chain) was observed in a study of B cell selection in AIRE deficiency. Measured with immunoSEQ multiplex PCR; TCRdb has only the in-frame clones, and not every one. The table lists about 22,000 clones, 92% of them singletons. Germline V gene data show CDR1 as MNHNS and CDR2 as SASEGT. The CDR3 runs to 12 residues. Findings of the study overall: Healthy donors alone shared 30% to 35% of some 3,300 Treg sequences; patients alone about 10%. CDR3s were shorter in shared Treg sequences, reflecting few non-templated nucleotide insertions. About 30.6% of healthy-donor shared Treg TCRbeta sequences appeared in patient Tconv cells.

On this clone: Its antigen is undetermined. A read error may account for a junction end that differs from germline.

Regulatory T cells were sorted as CD4+CD25hiCD127low/negative. V and J are TRBV6-1 and TRBJ1-5; no reliable D call. The specimen was CD4+CD25+ Tregs sorted from PBMCs. This sequence was found in a human donor in good health. The CDR3 nucleotides read TGTGCCATCAGTGGGGTCAATCAGCCCCAGCATTTT. Residues: CAISGVNQPQHF.